This TCR beta chain is drawn from a study of shared clonotypes between healthy human individuals. Study context: Per-donor plates numbered three CD4 naive, three CD4 memory, two CD8 naive and one CD8 memory.

About this clone: What it binds is not known.

Study-level points and caveats: Inspection by rarefaction showed sorted-subset sequencing to be incomplete despite large depth. Expectations were that clonotype sharing among donors would be affected by sequencing depth.

Germline CDR1 reads SGHAT; CDR2 reads FQNNGV. This CDR3 comprises 17 residues. The V end was cut by 5 bases, the J end by 12 bases, with 32 bases between. Once extracted for a subset, genomic DNA was divided evenly among several immunoSEQ plates. This table comes from immunoSEQ multiplex PCR, and its TCRdb copy is limited to in-frame clones, with some not included. The data contain around 510,000 clones, about 96% of them singletons. The receptor's source is a woman aged 30 to 39 in good health. The material sequenced was naive CD4+ T cells sorted from blood. Specified subset: CD45RA+ positively selected. This chain joins TRBV11-2 and TRBJ2-7, with a tentative D call TRBD1 (6 bases). CDR3 sequence: CASSPNPTGSLVGFGYF. The CDR3 DNA reads as TGTGCCAGCAGCCCTAACCCCACAGGGTCTCTTGTTGGATTTGGGTACTTC.